The clone carrying this TCR beta chain was observed a handful of times. Its antigen is undetermined. All patients were untreated before thyroid surgery. V gave up 6 bases and J gave up 3 bases, with 13 bases separating them. The CDR3 is 14 residues long. Germline assignment: CDR1 KGHDR and CDR2 SFDVKD. In the authors' workflow: The study took CDR3 differences across clinicopathological groups and made a distant-metastasis classifier for papillary thyroid cancer from them. TCRdb re-analyzed the PCR reads through MiXCR. V and J calls and clone size were set by TCRdb, not the authors. This table holds 16,000 or so clones, 20% to 25% found once. This record comes from a study of metastatic and nonmetastatic thyroid tumors. Study background: Malignant and benign thyroid patients had repertoires compared in peripheral blood and tumor or nodule tissue. Notes on the study in general: According to reports, the diversity of TCR beta was significantly higher in malignant thyroid tumors than in benign nodules, and this held in both blood and tumor samples.

Sequencing used tumor tissue. The chain has TRBV24-1 and TRBJ2-5; TRBD1 might be the D (6 bases). This receptor was identified in a male donor with papillary thyroid cancer or a benign thyroid nodule (not recorded which). Some clones in this sample may be carry-over from other donors' samples. In DNA, the CDR3 is TGTGCCACCAGTCCCTTGACAGGTAAAGAGACCCAGTACTTC. Protein product: CATSPLTGKETQYF.